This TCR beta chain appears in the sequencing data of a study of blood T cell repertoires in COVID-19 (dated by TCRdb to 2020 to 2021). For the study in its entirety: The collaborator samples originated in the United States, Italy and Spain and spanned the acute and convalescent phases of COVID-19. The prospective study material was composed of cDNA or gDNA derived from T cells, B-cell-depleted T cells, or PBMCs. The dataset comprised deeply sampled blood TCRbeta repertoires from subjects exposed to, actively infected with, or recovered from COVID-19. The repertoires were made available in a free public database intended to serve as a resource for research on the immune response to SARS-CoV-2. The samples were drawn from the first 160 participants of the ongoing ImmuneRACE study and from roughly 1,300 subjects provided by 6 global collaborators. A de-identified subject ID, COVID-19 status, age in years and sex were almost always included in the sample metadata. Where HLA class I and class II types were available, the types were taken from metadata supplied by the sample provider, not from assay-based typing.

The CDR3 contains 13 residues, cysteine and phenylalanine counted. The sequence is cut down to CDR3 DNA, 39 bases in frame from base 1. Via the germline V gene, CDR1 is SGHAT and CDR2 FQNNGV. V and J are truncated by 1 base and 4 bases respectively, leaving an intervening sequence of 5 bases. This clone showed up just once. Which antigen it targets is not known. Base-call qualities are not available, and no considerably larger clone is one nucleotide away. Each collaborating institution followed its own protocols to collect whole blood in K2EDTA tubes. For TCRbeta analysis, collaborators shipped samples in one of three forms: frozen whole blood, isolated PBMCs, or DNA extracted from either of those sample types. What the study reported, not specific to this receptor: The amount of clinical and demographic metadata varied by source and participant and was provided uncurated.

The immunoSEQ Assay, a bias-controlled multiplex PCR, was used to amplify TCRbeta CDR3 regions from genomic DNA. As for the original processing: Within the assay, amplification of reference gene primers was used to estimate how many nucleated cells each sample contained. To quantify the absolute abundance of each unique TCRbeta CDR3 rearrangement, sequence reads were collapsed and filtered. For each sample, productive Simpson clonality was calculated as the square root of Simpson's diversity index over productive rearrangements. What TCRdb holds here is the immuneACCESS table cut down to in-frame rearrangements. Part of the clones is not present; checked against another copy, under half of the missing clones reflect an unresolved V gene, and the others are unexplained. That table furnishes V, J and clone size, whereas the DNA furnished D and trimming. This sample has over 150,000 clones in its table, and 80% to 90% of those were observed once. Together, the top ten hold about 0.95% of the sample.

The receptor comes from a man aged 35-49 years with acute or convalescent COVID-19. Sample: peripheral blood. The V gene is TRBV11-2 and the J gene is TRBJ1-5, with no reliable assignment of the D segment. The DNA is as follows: TGTGCCAGCAGCTTAGGAGTGAATCAGCCCCAGCATTTT. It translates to CASSLGVNQPQHF.